Listed here is a single T cell receptor beta chain. These data originate in a study of blood T cell repertoires in COVID-19. In the study overall: Specimens from acute and convalescent COVID-19 originated in the United States, Italy and Spain. T cells, B-cell-depleted T cells, or PBMCs supplied cDNA or gDNA.

Original processing notes: Scientists estimated how many nucleated cells there were by amplifying reference gene primers. Repertoires were generated with immunoSEQ multiplex PCR, while TCRdb's copy carries only in-frame clones and drops some. That table supplies the V and J calls and clone size; D and trimming were determined from the DNA. The table shows some 250,000 clones, with approximately 86% occurring only once. The TCR sequence derives from a man aged 30 to 45 with active or convalescent COVID-19. The sequencing sample was made of peripheral blood.

CDR3 nucleotides: TGTGCCAGCAGCCCCTACGCGGGTGAAGCTTTCTTT. Amino acid sequence: CASSPYAGEAFF. This rearrangement joins TRBV7-9 to TRBJ1-1; no clear D. The CDR3 has 12 amino acids. V lost 5 bases to trimming and J lost 7 bases, with 11 bases between them. In germline, CDR1 is SEHNR, CDR2 FQNEAQ (reference sequence).